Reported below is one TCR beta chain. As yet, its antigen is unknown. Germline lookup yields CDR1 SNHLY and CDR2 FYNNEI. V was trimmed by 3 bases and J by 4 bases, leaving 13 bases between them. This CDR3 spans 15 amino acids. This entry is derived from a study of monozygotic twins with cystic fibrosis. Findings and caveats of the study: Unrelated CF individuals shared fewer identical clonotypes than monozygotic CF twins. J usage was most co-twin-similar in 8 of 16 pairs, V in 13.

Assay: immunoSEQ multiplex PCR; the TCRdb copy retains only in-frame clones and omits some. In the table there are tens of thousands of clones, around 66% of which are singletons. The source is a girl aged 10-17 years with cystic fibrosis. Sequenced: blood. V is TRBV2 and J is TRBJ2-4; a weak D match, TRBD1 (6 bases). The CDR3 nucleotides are TGTGCCAGCAGTGACCTTCTGGACAGAAAAAACATTCAGTACTTC. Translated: CASSDLLDRKNIQYF.